This T cell receptor (beta chain) was obtained from a study of blood T cell repertoires in COVID-19. Across the study: Material from acute and convalescent COVID-19 was sourced from the United States, Italy and Spain. PBMCs, B-cell-depleted T cells, or T cells were the source of the cDNA or gDNA that made up the material.

How the authors handled the data: Reference gene primer amplification gave estimated nucleated cell counts. Produced via immunoSEQ multiplex PCR; TCRdb's table is partial and in-frame only. Clone size and V and J calls were adopted from that table, with D and trimming inferred from the DNA. The sample contains 130,000 to 150,000 clones, around nine tenths of which appear only once. Per germline, CDR1 SGHDT and CDR2 YYEEEE. V was trimmed by 4 bases and J by 1 base, leaving 14 bases between them. This CDR3 has 15 residues. V is TRBV5-6 and J is TRBJ1-1; the D is unclear. The material sequenced was peripheral blood. This TCR derives from a woman between 45 and 65 years old with active or convalescent COVID-19. The CDR3 protein is CASSRRRISNTEAFF. The CDR3 region has the DNA TGTGCCAGCAGCCGGCGGAGGATCTCGAACACTGAAGCTTTCTTT. Looking up the rest from reference TRBV5-6 and TRBJ1-1 gives the full variable domain: DAGVTQSPTHLIKTRGQQVTLRCSPKSGHDTVSWYQQALGQGPQFIFQYYEEEERQRGNFPDRFSGHQFPNYSSELNVNALLLGDSALYLCASSRRRISNTEAFFGQGTRLTVV.